This TCR beta chain appears in the sequencing data of a study of blood T cell repertoires in COVID-19. About the research overall: The origin of the acute and convalescent COVID-19 samples was the United States, Italy and Spain. T cells, B-cell-depleted T cells, or PBMCs supplied cDNA or gDNA.

This clone was seen only once. Per the authors' pipeline: Estimated nucleated cell counts came from reference gene primer amplification. Method: immunoSEQ multiplex PCR; TCRdb's copy keeps in-frame clones and lacks some. The DNA was the basis for D and trimming; V, J and clone size are from that table. The table has under 70,000 clones, roughly 89% seen once. Sequenced input: peripheral blood. The sequence was collected from a man aged 45 to 65 with acute or convalescent COVID-19.

CDR3 sequence (DNA): TGTGCCAGCAGCCTAAGCTTCGAGCAGTACTTC. It is translated as CASSLSFEQYF. This sequence joins TRBV11-3 and TRBJ2-7; D is undetermined. The germline V and J ends were trimmed by 5 bases and 6 bases, with 8 bases remaining between them. Per germline, CDR1 SGHNT and CDR2 YENEEA. CDR3 size: 11 residues.